This passage covers 13 T cell receptor beta chains from one sample sequenced in a study of T cell responses to AZD1222 COVID-19 vaccine. Sequenced by immunoSEQ multiplex PCR; TCRdb stores in-frame clones only, minus some. The data contain about 130,000 clones, 88% of them singletons. Sequences were derived from peripheral blood, sampled on day 0 of AZD1222 vaccination. These receptors originate from an adult in good health.

The chain combines TRBV4-2 with TRBJ2-1; 9 bases align to TRBD1. The CDR3 loop spans 17 amino acids. Germline trimming cut 2 bases from V and 8 bases from J; bases unmatched to any gene: 13. The germline CDR1 and CDR2 sequences are LGHNA and YNFKEQ. The CDR3 DNA reads TGTGCCAGCAGCCAAATAACCCCGGGACAGGGAGTAGATGAGCAGTTCTTC. Translated, it gives CASSQITPGQGVDEQFF.

This chain connects TRBV6-5 to TRBJ2-5; D might be TRBD2 (5 bases). CDR1 MNHEY and CDR2 SVGAGI come from the germline V gene. The CDR3 loop spans 13 amino acids. Trimming removed 6 bases from V and 1 base from J, with 9 bases in between. CDR3 loop: CASSVRGQETQYF. CDR3 bases: TGTGCCAGCAGCGTCCGGGGCCAAGAGACCCAGTACTTC.

The chain's CDR3 is CASSSTAESGELFF. The CDR3 region has the DNA TGCGCCAGCAGCTCCACGGCGGAATCCGGGGAGCTGTTTTTT. This chain joins TRBV5-1 and TRBJ2-2; D uncertain. V was shortened by 3 bases and J by 6 bases, with 12 bases between the two germline ends. This CDR3 is built from 14 residues. Germline V gene lookup returns CDR1 SGHRS and CDR2 YFSETQ.

The count of this clone is one. The gene calls are TRBV5-6 and TRBJ2-3; D is unclear. The germline V and J ends were trimmed by 2 bases and 4 bases, with 17 bases remaining between them. Per germline, CDR1 SGHDT and CDR2 YYEEEE. The CDR3 totals 16 residues. CDR3 coding DNA: TGTGCCAGCAGCTTCCCGTCGGGCGTTTTCGCAGATACGCAGTATTTT. Protein sequence: CASSFPSGVFADTQYF.

The chain recombines TRBV9 with TRBJ2-3, with D possibly called TRBD1 or TRBD2 (6 bases each). Germline values: CDR1 SGDLS, CDR2 YYNGEE. CDR3 length: 15 residues. Trimming took 3 bases from V and 1 from J, leaving 12 bases between them. The CDR3 nucleotides are TGTGCCAGCAGCGAGGGGGGAGGCGGCACAGATACGCAGTATTTT. As protein: CASSEGGGGTDTQYF.

The chain links TRBV12-5 to TRBJ1-2; D remains ambiguous. V lost 4 bases and J 1 base, leaving 4 bases between the germline ends. The CDR3 spans 12 residues. The germline V gene encodes CDR1 LGHNT and CDR2 FRNRAP. Here the CDR3 DNA reads TGTGCTAGTGGTTACCTTAACTATGGCTACACCTTC. Translation: CASGYLNYGYTF. Full variable domain (remainder filled in from reference TRBV12-5 and TRBJ1-2): DARVTQTPRHKVTEMGQEVTMRCQPILGHNTVFWYRQTMMQGLELLAYFRNRAPLDDSGMPKDRFSAEMPDATLATLKIQPSEPRDSAVYFCASGYLNYGYTFGSGTRLTVV.

In nucleotides, the CDR3 is TGTGCCACCAGCAGAGATCAAGGGGGCTTTTTTGGTCAGCCCCAGCATTTT. This encodes CATSRDQGGFFGQPQHF. V is TRBV15 and J is TRBJ1-5; 7 nucleotides align to TRBD1. The V gene end was trimmed by 0 bases and the J gene end by 6 bases; junction bases not matched to a gene: 11. This CDR3 has 17 amino acids. CDR1 LNHNV and CDR2 YYDKDF come from the germline V gene (reference sequence).

The V gene is TRBV6-2 or TRBV6-3, the J gene TRBJ1-2; 8 nucleotides agree with TRBD1. This CDR3 comprises 16 residues. Germline CDR1 reads MNHEY; CDR2 reads SVGEGT. V shed 0 bases and J 5 bases; nucleotides not matched to a gene: 8. The CDR3, as DNA: TGTGCCAGCAGTTACTCGGCGCAGGGGGCGAGATATGGCTACACCTTC. Its protein product is CASSYSAQGARYGYTF.

The chain uses TRBV4-3 and TRBJ2-2; D is tentatively TRBD1 or TRBD2 (6 bases each). In germline, CDR1 is LGHNA, CDR2 YSLEER. The CDR3 runs 17 residues. V lost 3 bases, J lost 6 bases, and 20 bases lay in between. The CDR3 coding sequence is TGCGCCAGCAGCCAGGCCCGCGGGACATATGATCCCGGGGAGCTGTTTTTT. It yields the protein CASSQARGTYDPGELFF.

V usage is TRBV27 and J usage is TRBJ2-2, with 12 bases identical to TRBD1. V lost 4 bases and J lost 4; bases outside the gene matches: 1. Germline assignment: CDR1 MNHEY and CDR2 SMNVEV (reference sequence). The CDR3 spans 15 residues. The CDR3 DNA follows: TGTGCCAGCAGTTGGGACAGGGGGCCCACCGGGGAGCTGTTTTTT. Its translation: CASSWDRGPTGELFF.

The chain joins TRBV5-5 to TRBJ2-7; 9 nucleotides agree with TRBD1. Germline lookup yields CDR1 SGHKS and CDR2 YYEKEE (reference sequence). The CDR3 has 14 amino acids. V was clipped by 6 bases and J by 2 bases; unmatched bases: 6. In nucleotides, the CDR3 is TGTGCCAGCACCGGGACAGGGCTAACCTACGAGCAGTACTTC. Its protein is CASTGTGLTYEQYF.

The chain uses TRBV3-1 (or the pseudogene TRBV3-2) and TRBJ1-1; D gene ambiguous. The CDR3 sequence is 13 residues long. V was cut by 8 bases and J by 1 base, with 11 bases left in between. Germline-derived CDR1 and CDR2 are LGHDT and YNNKEL (reference sequence). The CDR3 is CASDETANTEAFF. Here the CDR3 DNA reads TGTGCCAGCGACGAGACTGCGAACACTGAAGCTTTCTTT.

The chain recombines TRBV2 with TRBJ2-7; 9 bases map to TRBD1. The V gene end was trimmed by 6 bases and the J gene end by 3 bases; junction bases not matched to a gene: 6. This CDR3 spans 14 amino acids. CDR1 and CDR2 from the germline V gene are SNHLY and FYNNEI. CDR3 in DNA: TGTGCCAGCAGGCCGGGACAGGGCTTCTACGAGCAGTACTTC. Translated, it gives CASRPGQGFYEQYF.